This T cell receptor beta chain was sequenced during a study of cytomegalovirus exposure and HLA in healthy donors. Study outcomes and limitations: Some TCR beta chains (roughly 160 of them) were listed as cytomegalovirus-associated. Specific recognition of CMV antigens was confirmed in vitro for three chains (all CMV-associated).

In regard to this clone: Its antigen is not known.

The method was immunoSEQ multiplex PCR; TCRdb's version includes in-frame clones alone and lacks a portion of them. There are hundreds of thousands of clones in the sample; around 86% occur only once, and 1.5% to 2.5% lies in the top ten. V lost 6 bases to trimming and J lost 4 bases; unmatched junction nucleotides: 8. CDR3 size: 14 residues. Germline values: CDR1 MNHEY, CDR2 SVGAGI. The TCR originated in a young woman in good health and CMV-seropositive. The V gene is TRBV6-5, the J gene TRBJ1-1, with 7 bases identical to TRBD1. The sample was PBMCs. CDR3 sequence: CASSQQGWGTEAFF. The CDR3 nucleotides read TGTGCCAGCAGCCAACAGGGGTGGGGCACTGAAGCTTTCTTT.